These 21 T cell receptor beta chains were sequenced from one sample in a study of graft-versus-host responses after intestinal transplantation. Here immunoSEQ multiplex PCR was the method, and the copy in TCRdb shows in-frame clones only, minus some. The sample shows under 90,000 clones, about 90% of them seen only once. The specimen was PBMCs, collected 98 days after intestinal transplantation. The receptor source for this set is a human patient who received an intestinal transplant, so some T cells may come from the graft donor.

This sequence joins TRBV11-2 and TRBJ2-5; D possibly corresponds to TRBD2 (6 bases). Trimming shortened V by 5 bases and J by 5 bases, and 12 bases separated the two germline ends. Per the germline V gene, CDR1 is SGHAT and CDR2 is FQNNGV. The CDR3 length is 13 residues. The CDR3 sequence is CASSLGGWETQYF. The CDR3, as DNA: TGTGCCAGCAGCCTTGGGGGGTGGGAGACCCAGTACTTC.

The gene calls are TRBV25-1 and TRBJ2-7, with D possibly matching TRBD1 (6 bases). V was shortened by 5 bases and J by 5 bases, with 16 bases between the two germline ends. Germline-derived CDR1 and CDR2 are MGHDK and SYGVNS. The length of the CDR3 is 14 residues. The DNA for the CDR3 is TGTGCCAGCAGTAAACCTGGGGGCGTCAACGAGCAGTACTTC. Amino acid sequence: CASSKPGGVNEQYF.

This sequence joins TRBV2 and TRBJ2-7; the D gene could be TRBD1 or TRBD2 (5 bases each). CDR1 and CDR2 from the germline V gene are SNHLY and FYNNEI. This CDR3 region has 15 residues. V was pared by 6 bases and J by 0 bases, with 15 bases between. CDR3 bases: TGTGCCAGCAGGCCCGCCAGGGACCCCTCCTACGAGCAGTACTTC. It codes for CASRPARDPSYEQYF.

The V gene is TRBV15, the J gene TRBJ2-7; weak D call: TRBD2 (6 bases). The CDR3 sequence is 14 residues long. Trimming took off 1 base at V and 0 bases at J, with 7 bases between the two ends. CDR1 and CDR2 from the germline V gene are LNHNV and YYDKDF (reference sequence). The CDR3: CATSRVGSSYEQYF. CDR3 bases: TGTGCCACCAGCAGAGTCGGGAGCTCCTACGAGCAGTACTTC.

The V call is TRBV30, the J call TRBJ1-5; 8 nucleotides match TRBD1. Germline values: CDR1 GTSNPN, CDR2 SVGIG (reference sequence). The J segment lost 5 bases and the V segment lost 4 bases, leaving 4 bases of the junction unmatched. The CDR3 has 13 amino acids. CDR3 DNA: TGTGCCTGGAACCACAGGGGGGATCAGCCCCAGCATTTT. This codes for CAWNHRGDQPQHF.

J is TRBJ2-3 and V is TRBV30; 9 bases fit TRBD1. The germline CDR1 and CDR2 sequences are GTSNPN and SVGIG (reference sequence). The V and J ends lost 0 bases and 2 bases, in that order; junction bases with no gene match: 18. The CDR3 contains 20 residues. The CDR3 loop is CAWSVFPGQGERGDTDTQYF. The CDR3 bases are TGTGCCTGGAGTGTGTTCCCGGGACAGGGAGAGAGAGGGGACACAGATACGCAGTATTTT. Based on the CDR3 plus reference TRBV30 and TRBJ2-3, the full variable domain is SQTIHQWPATLVQPVGSPLSLECTVEGTSNPNLYWYRQAAGRGLQLLFYSVGIGQISSEVPQNLSASRPQDRQFILSSKKLLLSDSGFYLCAWSVFPGQGERGDTDTQYFGPGTRLTVL.

The rearrangement links TRBV6-1 to TRBJ2-3, with 8 bases matching TRBD1. The V gene end was trimmed by 6 bases and the J gene end by 8 bases; junction bases not matched to a gene: 13. The CDR3 length is 15 residues. Germline CDR1 reads MNHNS; CDR2 reads SASEGT. CDR3 region: CASRDRQGSGGTQYF. CDR3 nucleotide sequence: TGTGCCAGCAGGGATCGACAGGGGTCAGGGGGTACGCAGTATTTT.

The V gene is TRBV4-1, the J gene TRBJ2-7, with 7 bases aligning to TRBD2. The CDR3 is 14 amino acids. Per germline, CDR1 MGHRA and CDR2 YSYEKL. Unmatched junction bases numbered 4, after V lost 4 bases and J lost 1 base. CDR3 nucleotides: TGCGCCAGCAGCCCCGGGACTACTTCCTACGAGCAGTACTTC. Protein sequence: CASSPGTTSYEQYF.

This clone occurred once. The genes are TRBV10-3 and TRBJ1-1; no reliable D call. The ends were cut back, 3 bases at V and 10 bases at J, with 21 bases in the middle. Germline CDR1 and CDR2: ENHRY and SYGVKD. The CDR3 consists of 15 residues. As DNA, the CDR3 is TGTGCCATCAGTGACTTAGAGGGTCCGGCGGCAGGAGCTTTCTTT. Residues: CAISDLEGPAAGAFF.

The J gene is TRBJ2-1, the V gene TRBV28; a weak D match, TRBD2 (6 bases). CDR3 length: 17 residues. The ends were cut back, 6 bases at V and 8 bases at J, with 26 bases in the middle. Germline V gene data show CDR1 as MDHEN and CDR2 as SYDVKM. The DNA of the CDR3 is TGTGCCAGCAGCCGCCTATATGCGGGAATCAGTCTCGATGAGCAGTTCTTC. Its translation is CASSRLYAGISLDEQFF. Combining the CDR3 with reference TRBV28 and TRBJ2-1 gives the whole variable domain DVKVTQSSRYLVKRTGEKVFLECVQDMDHENMFWYRQDPGLGLRLIYFSYDVKMKEKGDIPEGYSVSREKKERFSLILESASTNQTSMYLCASSRLYAGISLDEQFFGPGTRLTVL.

This clone came up once. This chain uses TRBV29-1 with TRBJ2-2; TRBD1 agrees at 7 bases. This CDR3 spans 15 amino acids. From germline, CDR1 is SQVTM and CDR2 ANQGSEA. J was trimmed by 4 bases and V by 6 bases; bases with no gene match: 11. CDR3 in DNA: TGCAGCGTGGAAAAGAGACAGGGAAGCACCGGGGAGCTGTTTTTT. Its translation is CSVEKRQGSTGELFF.

J is TRBJ1-1 and V is TRBV7-2, with 11 nucleotides matching TRBD1. The trim removed 5 bases at V and 4 bases at J, leaving 0 bases unmatched. In germline, CDR1 is SGHTA, CDR2 FQGNSA. This CDR3 has 13 amino acids. CDR3 nucleotide sequence: TGTGCCAGCAGCGGGACAGGGGGCACTGAAGCTTTCTTT. Translated: CASSGTGGTEAFF.

The CDR3 DNA is TGTGCCAGAGGGGACACCGGGGAGCTGTTTTTT. This codes for CARGDTGELFF. The chain employs TRBV6-1 and TRBJ2-2; the D gene is possibly TRBD1 (5 bases). CDR3 length: 11 amino acids. Trimming stripped 9 bases from V and 3 bases from J, with 5 bases between. The germline CDR1 and CDR2 sequences are MNHNS and SASEGT.

Only one count was recorded for this clone. DNA for the CDR3: TGTGCCAGCAGCGTAGTAGCGGGGGGGCGGAAAGATACGCAGTATTTT. It is translated as CASSVVAGGRKDTQYF. This chain connects TRBV7-2 to TRBJ2-3, with 11 positions matching TRBD2. The V and J ends lost 5 bases and 5 bases, in that order; junction bases with no gene match: 9. Germline CDR1 SGHTA, CDR2 FQGNSA. CDR3 length equals 16 residues. The variable domain in full, completed from reference TRBV7-2 and TRBJ2-3, reads GAGVSQSPSNKVTEKGKDVELRCDPISGHTALYWYRQSLGQGLEFLIYFQGNSAPDKSGLPSDRFSAERTGGSVSTLTIQRTQQEDSAVYLCASSVVAGGRKDTQYFGPGTRLTVL.

The V call is TRBV9, the J call TRBJ2-1; TRBD2 might be the D (5 bases). CDR1 is SGDLS and CDR2 is YYNGEE in the germline V gene. This CDR3 is 14 amino acids long. Trimming left V 0 bases short and J 8 bases short, with 12 bases between. CDR3 protein: CASSVVPSLDEQFF. CDR3 nucleotide sequence: TGTGCCAGCAGCGTAGTTCCTAGCTTGGATGAGCAGTTCTTC.

V gene TRBV5-1 combines with J gene TRBJ2-1, with TRBD2 identical over 10 bases. The CDR3 length is 15 residues. V shed 1 base, J shed 6 bases, and the junction held 4 bases outside the gene matches. Germline V CDR1 and CDR2: SGHRS, YFSETQ. The CDR3 DNA reads as TGCGCCAGCAGCTTGTTAAGCGGGGGGGCCAATGAGCAGTTCTTC. Protein: CASSLLSGGANEQFF.

The V and J genes are TRBV4-1 and TRBJ2-5; 11 bases are shared with TRBD2. From germline, CDR1 is MGHRA and CDR2 YSYEKL. The CDR3 is 15 amino acids. The junction had 5 bases not matched to a gene; V was cut back by 6 bases and J by 2 bases. The CDR3 DNA is TGCGCCAGCAGTTCCGGACTAGCGGGTCAAGAGACCCAGTACTTC. It encodes CASSSGLAGQETQYF.

CDR3 sequence reads: CASSQDGVAGGIDTGELFF. CDR3 DNA sequence: TGCGCCAGCAGCCAAGATGGGGTAGCGGGGGGGATAGACACCGGGGAGCTGTTTTTT. J is TRBJ2-2 and V is TRBV4-1; the match to TRBD2 covers 11 bases. Germline trimming cut 0 bases from V and 3 bases from J; bases unmatched to any gene: 9. Germline values: CDR1 MGHRA, CDR2 YSYEKL. This CDR3 has 19 residues.

V is TRBV9 and J is TRBJ1-1; maybe TRBD1 (6 bases). The germline V and J ends were trimmed by 0 bases and 10 bases, with 16 bases remaining between them. This CDR3 spans 14 amino acids. Germline V gene sequence: CDR1 SGDLS, CDR2 YYNGEE. The chain's CDR3 is CASSVEDDRTLAFF. The CDR3 bases are TGTGCCAGCAGCGTAGAGGACGACAGGACGTTAGCTTTCTTT.

This clone was found once. The chain links TRBV27 to TRBJ2-7; D is ambiguous. There are 14 residues in the CDR3. In germline, CDR1 is MNHEY, CDR2 SMNVEV (reference sequence). The V and J ends lost 0 bases and 2 bases respectively, with 8 bases between them. CDR3 amino acids: CASSLSMGPYEQYF. CDR3 nucleotides: TGTGCCAGCAGTTTATCGATGGGCCCCTACGAGCAGTACTTC.

V gene TRBV27 combines with J gene TRBJ2-7, with no clear D. The CDR3 is 15 residues long. Germline V gene data show CDR1 as MNHEY and CDR2 as SMNVEV (reference sequence). Trimming took 2 bases from V and 0 from J, leaving 11 bases between them. CDR3 nucleotides: TGTGCCAGCAGTTTAACCAGCGTTGGCTCCTACGAGCAGTACTTC. Translated: CASSLTSVGSYEQYF.